This T cell receptor beta chain emerged from a study of human T cells and chemical hapten exposure. Study as a whole: A mostly female patient group had alopecia areata, totalis or universalis.

This clonotype was observed at least ten times. TCRdb itself ran the RACE reads through MiXCR, one entry per CDR3 protein. Among about 82,000 distinct CDR3 sequences listed, roughly a tenth were seen once. This CDR3 has 15 residues. Germline V gives CDR1 SGHVS, CDR2 FNYEAQ. V was clipped by 1 base and J by 3 bases; unmatched bases: 3. Time point specified: patch test 3, about 24 weeks after DPC sensitization. As for treatment: therapeutic diphenylcyclopropenone sensitization with weekly scalp DPC. Every patch test was put on after a blood sample was taken. Donation of samples came from alopecia patients who were 18 to 70 years old and suitable for DPC. Sequencing started from total RNA isolated from unfractionated whole blood.

The rearrangement uses TRBV7-6 and TRBJ2-1, with 7 bases that match TRBD2. The receptor was isolated from a woman aged 45-60 years with alopecia areata. Some clones in this sample may be carry-over from other donors' samples. Sequenced material: whole blood, taken in connection with sensitization to the hapten diphenylcyclopropenone (DPC). The CDR3 loop reads CASSLVASGYNEQFF. The CDR3 region has the DNA TGTGCCAGCAGCTTAGTGGCTAGCGGCTACAATGAGCAGTTCTTC.